What follows are 23 T cell receptor beta chains derived from one specimen sequenced in a study of blood T cells in healthy people across ages. Then a second PCR, running roughly 7 to 11 cycles, was carried out with a sample-barcoded 5' primer and a J-beta primer mix. From the 5' RACE reads, TCRdb called clonotypes with MiXCR, one entry per CDR3 protein. The table includes some 670,000 distinct CDR3 sequences, roughly half detected once. Sequenced material: blood. Every receptor here comes from a woman older than 75 in good health.

This clonotype was seen at least ten times. The V gene is TRBV7-8, the J gene TRBJ2-7; D perhaps matches TRBD2 (5 bases). CDR1 is SGHVS and CDR2 is FQNEAQ in the germline V gene. The V gene lost 1 base and the J gene lost 1 base, with 14 bases spanning the gap. The CDR3 length is 16 residues. The CDR3, as DNA: TGTGCCAGCAGCTTAGGCTTTGCGGACTTATCCTACGAGCAGTACTTC. Translating gives CASSLGFADLSYEQYF.

J is TRBJ2-1 and V is TRBV5-1; D is undetermined. With 2 bases removed from V and 5 bases from J, the gap between germline ends came to 11 bases. Germline CDR1 is SGHRS and CDR2 is YFSETQ. The CDR3 covers 14 residues. The CDR3, as DNA: TGCGCCAGCAGCTTTACCCTGCCTGACAATGAGCAGTTCTTC. Residues: CASSFTLPDNEQFF.

This clonotype was seen ten or more times. In DNA form, the CDR3 reads TGCAGCGTTGGGGCTAGCGGATATACAGATACGCAGTATTTT. This translates into CSVGASGYTDTQYF. The chain uses TRBV29-1 and TRBJ2-3, with 7 positions matching TRBD2. The CDR3 contains 14 residues. V lost 4 bases, J lost 3 bases, and 7 bases stayed unmatched. Per the germline V gene, CDR1 is SQVTM and CDR2 is ANQGSEA.

This clonotype was seen many times. The chain carries TRBV7-8 and TRBJ2-3; TRBD2 might be the D (6 bases). The germline V gene has CDR1 SGHVS and CDR2 FQNEAQ. There are 15 residues in the CDR3. The V end was cut by 3 bases, the J end by 0 bases, with 10 bases between. The CDR3 spells CASSLVGTSTDTQYF. CDR3 bases: TGTGCCAGCAGCTTGGTGGGGACTAGCACAGATACGCAGTATTTT.

The V and J genes are TRBV20-1 and TRBJ2-1; D may be TRBD1 or TRBD2 (5 bases each). V shed 3 bases and J shed 7 bases, with 28 bases lying between them. Looked up from germline, CDR1 is DFQATT and CDR2 is SNEGSKA (reference sequence). The CDR3 spans 18 residues. The chain's CDR3 is CSASRPGVRVGGRNEQFF. The CDR3 DNA reads TGCAGTGCTAGTAGGCCCGGGGTTCGGGTTGGGGGTCGTAATGAGCAGTTCTTC.

There are a few counts of this clonotype. V gene TRBV28 combines with J gene TRBJ2-7, with D tentatively TRBD1 or TRBD2 (5 bases each). CDR3 size: 13 residues. The V end lost 6 bases, the J end lost 1 base, and 10 bases lay between the germline ends. Germline assignment: CDR1 MDHEN and CDR2 SYDVKM. The CDR3: CASRGVQSYEQYF. CDR3 bases: TGTGCCAGCAGGGGGGTACAGTCCTACGAGCAGTACTTC.

Note on this clonotype: One junction end does not reproduce the germline sequence, and a read error may be involved. The CDR3: CASSELGTGLLEQFF. The CDR3 DNA reads as TGCGCCAGCAGTGAATTGGGGACAGGGCTTCTCGAGCAGTTCTTC. The chain has TRBV2 and TRBJ2-1; 9 bases agree with TRBD1. CDR3 length: 15 amino acids. CDR1 is SNHLY and CDR2 is FYNNEI in the germline V gene.

In regard to this clonotype: This may be a read error: a much more frequent sequence differs by one nucleotide. The V and J genes are TRBV2 and TRBJ2-7; 11 bases fit TRBD2. Germline V gene data show CDR1 as SNHLY and CDR2 as FYNNEI. The CDR3 extends over 14 amino acids. The DNA for the CDR3 is TGTGTCAGCAGACTAGCGGGGAACTCCTACGAGCAGTACTTC. Translation gives CVSRLAGNSYEQYF.

The genes are TRBV6-6 and TRBJ2-4; D may be TRBD1 or TRBD2 (5 bases each). The J call is uncertain, as TRBJ2-5 better fits the DNA end. From germline, CDR1 is MNHNY and CDR2 SVGAGI (reference sequence). The CDR3 extends over 15 amino acids. The CDR3 DNA follows: TGTGCCAGCAGTTACTCAAGGGGACCAGAAGAGACCCAGTACTTC. This translates into CASSYSRGPEETQYF.

Regarding this clonotype: The junction departs from the called germline gene at one end, perhaps through a read error. The rearrangement links TRBV20-1 to TRBJ2-6, with D possibly TRBD1 on 5 matching bases. This CDR3 is 14 amino acids long. Germline values: CDR1 DFQATT, CDR2 SNEGSKA (reference sequence). The DNA of the CDR3 is TGCAGTGCAGTTTGGAGCTCTGGGGCCGACGTCCTGACTTTC. This codes for CSAVWSSGADVLTF.

J is TRBJ1-1 and V is TRBV29-1, with no clear D. Germline V CDR1 and CDR2: SQVTM, ANQGSEA. The CDR3 runs to 13 residues. V was trimmed by 5 bases and J by 0 bases, leaving 10 bases between them. The CDR3 protein is CSVMVQLNTEAFF. For the CDR3, the DNA is TGCAGCGTTATGGTCCAATTGAACACTGAAGCTTTCTTT.

This clonotype was recorded a few times. V usage is TRBV11-2 and J usage is TRBJ1-2, with a tentative D call TRBD1 (6 bases). The CDR3 runs 13 residues. Trimming removed 5 bases at V and 6 bases at J, with 13 bases between. Germline values: CDR1 SGHAT, CDR2 FQNNGV. CDR3 loop: CASSVGGGNGYTF. DNA of the CDR3: TGTGCCAGCAGCGTAGGAGGGGGTAATGGCTACACCTTC.

This chain connects TRBV7-9 to TRBJ1-1; the D is unclear. The CDR3 is made up of 14 amino acids. The V gene's germline CDR1 is SEHNR and CDR2 FQNEAQ (reference sequence). The V end was cut by 1 base, the J end by 6 bases, with 12 bases between. The CDR3 region is CASSLDRRTAEAFF. CDR3 in DNA: TGTGCCAGCAGCTTAGACAGACGAACCGCTGAAGCTTTCTTT. Based on the CDR3 plus reference TRBV7-9 and TRBJ1-1, the full variable domain is DTGVSQNPRHKITKRGQNVTFRCDPISEHNRLYWYRQTLGQGPEFLTYFQNEAQLEKSRLLSDRFSAERPKGSFSTLEIQRTEQGDSAMYLCASSLDRRTAEAFFGQGTRLTVV.

This clonotype has ten or more counts. The chain recombines TRBV3-1 with TRBJ2-7, with a tentative D call TRBD1 (5 bases). Germline CDR1 and CDR2: LGHDT and YNNKEL (reference sequence). The V and J ends lost 6 bases and 4 bases respectively, with 10 bases between them. The CDR3 has 12 residues. CDR3 amino acids: CASSQQEYEQYF. Written as DNA, the CDR3 is TGTGCCAGCAGTCAACAGGAGTACGAGCAGTACTTC.

As regards this clonotype: Relative to the germline gene, one junction end is altered; a read error may explain this. The chain joins TRBV7-9 to TRBJ1-1; maybe TRBD1 (5 bases). The CDR3 has 16 amino acids. Per germline, CDR1 SEHNR and CDR2 FQNEAQ (reference sequence). The CDR3 region is CASSRPIIPGRGLPFF. The CDR3 DNA is TGTGCTAGCAGCCGCCCGATAATTCCGGGACGGGGACTCCCTTTCTTT.

This clonotype was detected a few times. The chain has TRBV12-3 or TRBV12-4 and TRBJ2-7, with unresolved D. The CDR3 is made up of 14 amino acids. The V gene lost 6 bases and the J gene lost 3 bases, with 15 bases spanning the gap. CDR3 bases: TGTGCCAGCAGCCCGCTAGGAGTAGTCTACGAGCAGTACTTC. Translating it yields CASSPLGVVYEQYF.

This chain uses TRBV4-2 with TRBJ2-1; 10 bases map to TRBD2. The CDR3 is made up of 15 amino acids. The trim removed 0 bases at V and 8 bases at J, leaving 4 bases unmatched. The germline V gene encodes CDR1 LGHNA and CDR2 YNFKEQ. The CDR3 sequence: CASSQESGGAYEQFF. The CDR3 DNA reads TGTGCCAGCAGCCAAGAAAGCGGGGGGGCGTATGAGCAGTTCTTC.

Regarding this clonotype: A read error may explain this, as a much larger clone is one base away. This sequence joins TRBV6-5 and TRBJ2-7; possibly TRBD1 for D (5 bases). V was trimmed by 1 base and J by 7 bases, leaving 17 bases between them. Germline V CDR1 and CDR2: MNHEY, SVGAGI. The CDR3 spans 15 residues. The CDR3 DNA reads TGTGCCAGCAGTTACTTAGGACATACCCACAATGAGCAGTACTTC. This sequence encodes CASSYLGHTHNEQYF.

The chain carries TRBV14 and TRBJ2-3; D is unclear. Germline CDR1 and CDR2: SGHDN and FVKESK. Trimming cost V 4 bases and J 3 bases, with 14 bases left between them. The CDR3 consists of 15 residues. CDR3 amino acids: CASSLLDRYTDTQYF. CDR3 in DNA: TGTGCCAGCAGCCTCCTCGACCGCTATACAGATACGCAGTATTTT.

This clonotype was found once. A much larger clonotype is one base distant, so this may be a read error. The chain has TRBV7-9 and TRBJ2-1, with D tentatively TRBD2 (5 bases). This CDR3 has 15 amino acids. From germline, CDR1 is SEHNR and CDR2 FQNEAQ (reference sequence). Trimming stripped 1 base from V and 5 bases from J, with 12 bases between. The CDR3 DNA sequence: TGTGCCAGCAGCTTAGAGAGGGCTTCCCACAATGAGCAGTTCTTC. This encodes CASSLERASHNEQFF.

This clonotype was recorded at least ten times. CDR3 sequence reads: CAISDSGRRETQYF. The CDR3 coding sequence is TGTGCCATCAGTGACAGCGGGAGACGGGAGACCCAGTACTTC. The chain has TRBV10-3 and TRBJ2-5; 8 bases line up with TRBD2. The ends lost 3 bases at V and 5 bases at J; junction bases unmatched: 5. Per germline, CDR1 ENHRY and CDR2 SYGVKD. The CDR3 has 14 amino acids.

The genes are TRBV7-2 and TRBJ2-7; 9 nucleotides agree with TRBD1. The V gene end was trimmed by 1 base and the J gene end by 6 bases; junction bases not matched to a gene: 4. CDR3 length: 14 amino acids. Germline V CDR1 and CDR2: SGHTA, FQGNSA. The CDR3 spells CASSLGLQGAEQYF. The DNA of the CDR3 is TGTGCCAGCAGCTTAGGATTACAGGGGGCCGAGCAGTACTTC. The full variable domain, completed using reference TRBV7-2 and TRBJ2-7, is GAGVSQSPSNKVTEKGKDVELRCDPISGHTALYWYRQSLGQGLEFLIYFQGNSAPDKSGLPSDRFSAERTGGSVSTLTIQRTQQEDSAVYLCASSLGLQGAEQYFGPGTRLTVT.

With respect to this clonotype: This may be a read error, as it is one base from a much larger clone. This chain joins TRBV5-4 and TRBJ2-1; D is uncertain. Deletions cut 4 bases from V and 13 bases from J, with 21 bases between. This CDR3 comprises 14 residues. Germline CDR1 is SGHNT and CDR2 is YYREEE (reference sequence). The CDR3 reads CASSDQRFQETQFF. CDR3 sequence (DNA): TGTGCCAGCAGCGACCAACGGTTCCAAGAGACCCAGTTCTTC.